This T cell receptor beta chain comes out of a study of OX40 agonist ivuxolimab in advanced cancers. This clone was picked up one time. Method: immunoSEQ multiplex PCR; TCRdb's copy keeps in-frame clones and lacks some. The sample lists more than 85,000 clones, around 90% occurring once. Trimming took off 7 bases at V and 3 bases at J, with 10 bases between the two ends. CDR3 length equals 13 residues. Germline CDR1 LNHDA, CDR2 SQIVND (reference sequence). This specimen consisted of CD4+ or CD8+ T cells sorted from blood, obtained in a trial of the OX40 agonist ivuxolimab. The chain is built from TRBV19 and TRBJ1-3; D is ambiguous. The clonotype originates from an adult with an advanced solid tumor such as melanoma, head and neck, liver or kidney cancer. CDR3 protein: CASTRTVGNTIYF. The CDR3 bases are TGTGCCAGTACCAGGACTGTTGGAAACACCATATATTTT.